The 21 T cell receptor beta chains below come from one sample, sequenced in a study of sequential checkpoint blockade in melanoma. Treatment here: randomized to nivolumab then ipilimumab (arm A) or the reverse (arm B). Sequenced by immunoSEQ multiplex PCR; TCRdb stores in-frame clones only, minus some. The sample records about 20,000 clones, 80% to 90% being singletons. This specimen consisted of CD8+ T cells sorted from blood (inferred from file names), obtained from a patient given nivolumab and ipilimumab in sequence. Every receptor here comes from a human donor with melanoma.

This clone appeared a single time. The gene calls are TRBV9 and TRBJ2-7; D might be TRBD2 (7 bases). The CDR3 covers 15 residues. Germline assignment: CDR1 SGDLS and CDR2 YYNGEE. The V end lost 1 base, the J end lost 7 bases, and 18 bases lay between the germline ends. The CDR3 nucleotides read TGTGCCAGCAGCGTATCGGGGGGCGACTTTGAAGAGCAGTACTTC. Translated: CASSVSGGDFEEQYF.

This clone was counted once. J is TRBJ1-2 and V is TRBV27; the match to TRBD1 covers 8 bases. The CDR3 covers 17 residues. Trimming removed 0 bases from V and 5 bases from J; junction bases left unmatched: 11. Germline V gives CDR1 MNHEY, CDR2 SMNVEV (reference sequence). The CDR3 here is CASSLSPGQAQLYGYTF. The CDR3 DNA reads as TGTGCCAGCAGTTTATCACCGGGACAGGCCCAACTATATGGCTACACCTTC.

The chain links TRBV5-1 to TRBJ2-1, with D perhaps TRBD1 (5 bases). The CDR3 is 11 residues long. The ends were cut back, 3 bases at V and 10 bases at J, with 8 bases in the middle. Germline CDR1 is SGHRS and CDR2 is YFSETQ. The CDR3 nucleotides are TGCGCCAGCAGCTCCCGACAGGAGCAGTTCTTC. Protein product: CASSSRQEQFF.

The chain uses TRBV4-1 and TRBJ2-7, with TRBD1 matching over 7 bases. With V trimmed by 4 bases and J by 0 bases, 12 bases remained unmatched. Germline-derived CDR1 and CDR2 are MGHRA and YSYEKL. This CDR3 comprises 17 residues. The CDR3 nucleotides read TGCGCCAGCAGCCGAGAAAACAGGGGAAAGAGCTCCTACGAGCAGTACTTC. Translation gives CASSRENRGKSSYEQYF.

The chain employs TRBV29-1 and TRBJ2-5; 7 bases are shared with TRBD1. Germline trimming cut 3 bases from V and 5 bases from J; bases unmatched to any gene: 9. This CDR3 is built from 14 residues. Germline V gene lookup returns CDR1 SQVTM and CDR2 ANQGSEA. CDR3: CSVDPTGFRETQYF. The DNA of the CDR3 is TGCAGCGTTGACCCGACAGGGTTTAGGGAGACCCAGTACTTC.

The CDR3 region is CASSFAGGAVDTQYF. For the CDR3, the DNA is TGTGCCAGCAGCTTCGCCGGGGGGGCGGTAGATACGCAGTATTTT. This chain links TRBV5-4 with TRBJ2-3; the match to TRBD2 covers 8 bases. The V gene's germline CDR1 is SGHNT and CDR2 YYREEE (reference sequence). This CDR3 comprises 15 residues. V gave up 2 bases and J gave up 5 bases; unmatched junction bases: 7.

V usage is TRBV19 and J usage is TRBJ2-3; the match to TRBD2 covers 9 bases. V dropped 4 bases and J dropped 5; count of bases not matched to a gene: 4. The CDR3 extends over 14 amino acids. The germline CDR1 and CDR2 sequences are LNHDA and SQIVND (reference sequence). The CDR3: CASSSGGARDTQYF. In DNA, the CDR3 is TGTGCCAGTAGTAGCGGGGGGGCGAGAGATACGCAGTATTTT.

The CDR3 sequence is CASSSHRDRGLDYGYTF. For the CDR3, the DNA is TGTGCCAGCAGCTCTCACCGGGACAGGGGGCTTGACTATGGCTACACCTTC. The chain recombines TRBV11-3 with TRBJ1-2; 12 positions agree with TRBD1. The CDR3 consists of 17 residues. After removal of 4 bases from V and 3 bases from J, the junction contained 9 bases not matched to a gene. Per the germline V gene, CDR1 is SGHNT and CDR2 is YENEEA.

The rearrangement joins TRBV6-1 to TRBJ1-2; 8 bases match TRBD1. Germline V gene sequence: CDR1 MNHNS, CDR2 SASEGT. V shed 4 bases, J shed 2 bases, and the junction held 6 bases outside the gene matches. The CDR3 is made up of 15 amino acids. The CDR3 protein is CASSVAGTGNYGYTF. CDR3 nucleotides: TGTGCCAGCAGTGTCGCCGGGACAGGAAACTATGGCTACACCTTC.

The chain is built from TRBV5-1 and TRBJ2-1; 9 bases agree with TRBD2. CDR1 and CDR2 from the germline V gene are SGHRS and YFSETQ. The CDR3 sequence is 16 residues long. J was trimmed by 4 bases and V by 0 bases; bases with no gene match: 5. The CDR3 sequence: CASSLVGGGAYNEQFF. The CDR3 DNA follows: TGCGCCAGCAGCTTGGTTGGCGGGGGGGCATACAATGAGCAGTTCTTC.

The rearrangement joins TRBV21-1 to TRBJ2-7; the listed D gene, TRBD2, was not tested against the DNA. TRBV21-1 corresponds to a pseudogene. This CDR3 contains 13 residues. The CDR3 DNA reads as TGTGCCAGCAGTTACTCTGACTCCTACGAGCAGTACTTC. This translates into CASSYSDSYEQYF.

CDR3 residues: CASSNRTVAAYEQYF. The CDR3 DNA follows: TGTGCCAGCAGCAACCGGACAGTGGCGGCCTACGAGCAGTACTTC. The chain is built from TRBV7-8 and TRBJ2-7; TRBD1 might be the D (6 bases). The CDR3 is 15 residues long. Germline values: CDR1 SGHVS, CDR2 FQNEAQ. V was trimmed by 5 bases and J by 2 bases, leaving 16 bases between them.

CDR3: CASSLVASGGQYNEQFF. The CDR3 nucleotides read TGTGCCAGCAGCTTAGTGGCTAGCGGGGGCCAGTACAATGAGCAGTTCTTC. The chain uses TRBV7-9 and TRBJ2-1, with 10 bases aligning to TRBD2. The junction had 7 bases not matched to a gene; V was cut back by 1 base and J by 4 bases. CDR1 and CDR2 (germline): SEHNR, FQNEAQ (reference sequence). The CDR3 sequence is 17 residues long.

The V and J genes are TRBV7-2 and TRBJ2-7; possible D gene TRBD2, 6 bases. Germline CDR1 reads SGHTA; CDR2 reads FQGNSA. The ends were cut back, 5 bases at V and 7 bases at J, with 12 bases in the middle. CDR3 size: 12 residues. The chain's CDR3 is CASSPTGGEQYF. CDR3 coding DNA: TGTGCCAGCAGCCCTACCGGGGGAGAGCAGTACTTC.

The gene calls are TRBV9 and TRBJ1-1; 7 positions agree with TRBD1. Germline CDR1 reads SGDLS; CDR2 reads YYNGEE. Trimming cost V 4 bases and J 6 bases; bases outside gene matches: 3. CDR3 length equals 12 residues. The CDR3 nucleotides read TGTGCCAGCAGCAGACAGGGCGCTGAAGCTTTCTTT. It translates to CASSRQGAEAFF.

As to this clone: At one boundary the junction diverges from the germline segment, which might be a read error. The chain is built from TRBV6-1 and TRBJ2-3; perhaps TRBD2 as D (6 bases). The CDR3 totals 10 residues. CDR1 is MNHNS, CDR2 SASEGT, per germline. CDR3 amino acids: CASSEGGLLF. CDR3 nucleotide sequence: TGTGCCAGCAGTGAAGGGGGACTTCTTTTT.

The gene calls are TRBV11-1 and TRBJ2-7, with D possibly TRBD1 on 5 matching bases. The CDR3 sequence is 13 residues long. Trimming pared 5 bases from V and 6 bases from J, leaving 14 bases between. Germline CDR1 reads SGHAT; CDR2 reads FQDESV (reference sequence). The CDR3 DNA reads TGTGCCAGCAGCACCAGCCAGGGCTCCGAGCAGTACTTC. Its translation is CASSTSQGSEQYF.

The rearrangement uses TRBV19 and TRBJ2-7; 8 nucleotides agree with TRBD1. V was clipped by 3 bases and J by 3 bases; unmatched bases: 4. The CDR3 is 14 amino acids. Germline values: CDR1 LNHDA, CDR2 SQIVND (reference sequence). Written as DNA, the CDR3 is TGTGCCAGTAGTATCGGGACAGGAGACTACGAGCAGTACTTC. It encodes CASSIGTGDYEQYF.

The chain employs TRBV28 and TRBJ2-4; 8 positions match TRBD1. With V trimmed by 4 bases and J by 8 bases, 13 bases remained unmatched. CDR1 and CDR2 (germline): MDHEN, SYDVKM. This CDR3 region has 16 residues. CDR3 nucleotides: TGTGCCAGCAGTTCCCCGGCTAGACAGGGGCTTGACATTCAGTACTTC. Translating gives CASSSPARQGLDIQYF.

DNA for the CDR3: TGCGCCAGCAGCCCTGGGCGGGGATCCTACGAGCAGTACTTC. Protein: CASSPGRGSYEQYF. This chain connects TRBV4-3 to TRBJ2-7; a weak D match, TRBD2 (6 bases). Germline loops: CDR1 LGHNA, CDR2 YSLEER. V lost 4 bases and J lost 1, with 11 bases in between. CDR3 length equals 14 residues.

This chain connects TRBV28 to TRBJ1-1, with TRBD1 as a possible D gene (5 bases). CDR1 and CDR2 from the germline V gene are MDHEN and SYDVKM. This CDR3 has 13 residues. Trimming removed 3 bases from V and 8 bases from J, with 13 bases in between. This CDR3 is CASSFARGTEAFF. The CDR3 DNA reads TGTGCCAGCAGTTTTGCCCGGGGGACGGAAGCTTTCTTT.